A selection of T cell receptor beta chains follows, all from one sample in a study of T-cell memory formation after mild COVID-19. Using its own MiXCR run on the 5' RACE reads, TCRdb lists one record per CDR3 protein. The sample yields 250,000 to 300,000 distinct CDR3 sequences, about a sixth seen once. Sequenced material: PBMCs or a T cell subset sorted from them (not recorded which). These receptors were collected from a man aged 18-30 years who had mild COVID-19 (a few samples of this study predate the infection). Cell type and time point are not known. Both conserved end residues are part of each CDR3. The order of the fields is clone size, D gene, J gene, V gene, CDR3 DNA, CDR3 protein. D genes are given only for firm matches. Size is omitted from some rows. Given values are once, few, many or a class for expanded clones.

size: many
D: .
J: TRBJ2-7
V: TRBV12-3/TRBV12-4
DNA: TGTGCCAGCAGTTTCAGACGATACGAGCAGTACTTC
CDR3: CASSFRRYEQYF

size: .
D: .
J: TRBJ1-4
V: TRBV19
DNA: TGTGCCAGTACCCCTCTGGGCAGGGAGCACCTGTTTTTT
CDR3: CASTPLGREHLFF

size: many
D: TRBD2
J: TRBJ2-3
V: TRBV5-1
DNA: TGCGCCAGCAGCTCGGGGGGGCCCACAGATACGCAGTATTTT
CDR3: CASSSGGPTDTQYF

size: .
D: TRBD1
J: TRBJ1-4
V: TRBV20-1
DNA: TGCAGTGCTATCTCCGGGACAGGGAGAGAAAAACTGTTTTTT
CDR3: CSAISGTGREKLFF

size: many
D: TRBD1
J: TRBJ2-3
V: TRBV4-3
DNA: TGCGCCAGCAGCCACCGGGACAGGACCACAGATACGCAGTATTTT
CDR3: CASSHRDRTTDTQYF

size: .
D: TRBD1
J: TRBJ2-4
V: TRBV28
DNA: TGTGCCAGCAGTCGGGACAGGGAATTTCAGTACTTC
CDR3: CASSRDREFQYF

size: .
D: .
J: TRBJ1-1
V: TRBV5-1
DNA: TGCGCCAGCAGCTCGGGACCCTCGAACACTGAAGCTTTCTTT
CDR3: CASSSGPSNTEAFF

size: .
D: .
J: TRBJ2-1
V: TRBV19
DNA: TGTGCCAGTAGTCAAGATCCACCAAGCTCCTACAATGAGCAGTTCTTC
CDR3: CASSQDPPSSYNEQFF

size: few
D: .
J: TRBJ2-5
V: TRBV2
DNA: TGTGCCAGCAAGGCTAGCGTTGAAGAGACCCAGTACTTC
CDR3: CASKASVEETQYF

size: .
D: TRBD1
J: TRBJ1-1
V: TRBV7-9
DNA: TGTGCCAGCAGCCCACTAGGACAGGGGGGAACTGAAGCTTTCTTT
CDR3: CASSPLGQGGTEAFF

size: many
D: TRBD1
J: TRBJ2-5
V: TRBV5-1
DNA: TGCGCCAGCAGCCACGACAGGGGATGGAAGACCCAGTACTTC
CDR3: CASSHDRGWKTQYF

size: .
D: TRBD1
J: TRBJ1-1
V: TRBV2
DNA: TGTGCCAGCAGAATTCAGGGGGCGCGAACTGAAGCTTTCTTT
CDR3: CASRIQGARTEAFF

size: .
D: .
J: TRBJ2-1
V: TRBV7-9
DNA: TGTGCCAGCAGCTCTACTCGATTCGAACTGGATGAGCAGTTCTTC
CDR3: CASSSTRFELDEQFF

size: .
D: .
J: TRBJ2-3
V: TRBV4-3
DNA: TGCGCCAGCAGCCAAGAAGCGGCAGATACGCAGTATTTT
CDR3: CASSQEAADTQYF

size: .
D: .
J: TRBJ1-5
V: TRBV25-1
DNA: TGTGCCAGCAGTGAGTCCCATCAGCCCCAGCATTTT
CDR3: CASSESHQPQHF

size: .
D: .
J: TRBJ1-1
V: TRBV5-5
DNA: TGTGCCAGCAGCTTGTTGCGGAACACTGAAGCTTTCTTT
CDR3: CASSLLRNTEAFF

size: few
D: .
J: TRBJ1-1
V: TRBV2
DNA: TGTGCCAGCAGTCGTGGATCGGGGGGTTACGCTGAAGCTTTCTTT
CDR3: CASSRGSGGYAEAFF

size: few
D: TRBD2
J: TRBJ2-7
V: TRBV6-6
DNA: TGTGCCAGCAGTTACGAGACTAGCGGGCTTTACGTTACCTACGAGCAGTACTTC
CDR3: CASSYETSGLYVTYEQYF

size: .
D: TRBD2
J: TRBJ2-3
V: TRBV6-6
DNA: TGTGCCAGCAGCAAGACCGGGACTAGCGGGGGTTACACAGATACGCAGTATTTT
CDR3: CASSKTGTSGGYTDTQYF

size: .
D: TRBD1
J: TRBJ2-6
V: TRBV6-5
DNA: TGTGCCAGCAGTAGGACAGGCCGGGGCGGCTCTGGGGCCAACGTCCTGACTTTC
CDR3: CASSRTGRGGSGANVLTF

size: few
D: .
J: TRBJ2-5
V: TRBV4-1
DNA: TGCGCCAGCAGCCAAGTTGATTGGGGGCGAGAGACCCAGTACTTC
CDR3: CASSQVDWGRETQYF

size: .
D: TRBD2
J: TRBJ2-2
V: TRBV4-3
DNA: TGCGACAGCAGCCAACGACTGCTAGCGGGGGAAAACACCGGGGAGCTGTTTTTT
CDR3: CDSSQRLLAGENTGELFF

size: .
D: .
J: TRBJ1-1
V: TRBV4-3
DNA: TGCGCCAGCAGCCAAGCAAGCCCACATTTGAACACTGAAGCTTTCTTT
CDR3: CASSQASPHLNTEAFF

size: many
D: .
J: TRBJ2-3
V: TRBV6-5
DNA: TGTGCCAGCAGTTCCGGACAGACCACAGATACGCAGTATTTT
CDR3: CASSSGQTTDTQYF

size: .
D: TRBD1
J: TRBJ1-1
V: TRBV6-5
DNA: TGTGCCAGCACCACAGGGGCAGGGGGCACTGAAGCTTTCTTT
CDR3: CASTTGAGGTEAFF

size: few
D: .
J: TRBJ1-1
V: TRBV14
DNA: TGTGCCAGCAGCTCTGCACGGAACACTGAAGCTTTCTTT
CDR3: CASSSARNTEAFF

size: few
D: TRBD2
J: TRBJ2-1
V: TRBV20-1
DNA: TGCAGTGCATGGGGACTAGCGGGGGGTGAGCAGTTCTTC
CDR3: CSAWGLAGGEQFF

size: .
D: .
J: TRBJ1-2
V: TRBV5-4
DNA: TGTGCCAGCAGCGTGGACAGTGGGGCCATTTATGGCTACACCTTC
CDR3: CASSVDSGAIYGYTF

size: .
D: .
J: TRBJ2-3
V: TRBV27
DNA: TGTGCCAGCAGTCCTTGGACGGGGACAGATACGCAGTATTTT
CDR3: CASSPWTGTDTQYF

size: many
D: TRBD1
J: TRBJ2-1
V: TRBV6-6
DNA: TGTGCCAGCAGTTACGTACGGCAGGGGGTGGGTGAGCAGTTCTTC
CDR3: CASSYVRQGVGEQFF

size: few
D: .
J: TRBJ2-5
V: TRBV27
DNA: TGTGCCAGCAGTTGGAGGGGGCGAGAGACCCAGTACTTC
CDR3: CASSWRGRETQYF

size: .
D: .
J: TRBJ2-6
V: TRBV29-1
DNA: TGCAGCGTTGAAGGGGATCCCTCTGGGGCCAACGTCCTGACTTTC
CDR3: CSVEGDPSGANVLTF

size: many
D: .
J: TRBJ2-3
V: TRBV5-1
DNA: TGCGCCAGCAGCTTGGGCCAGGGTGGCGGCACAGATACGCAGTATTTT
CDR3: CASSLGQGGGTDTQYF

size: .
D: TRBD1
J: TRBJ2-1
V: TRBV4-1
DNA: TGCGCCAGCAGCCAAGGGGGACAGGGACCGTTCTTC
CDR3: CASSQGGQGPFF

size: .
D: .
J: TRBJ2-4
V: TRBV10-3
DNA: TGTGCCATCAGTGAGGGATTCCAAAACATTCAGTACTTC
CDR3: CAISEGFQNIQYF

size: many
D: .
J: TRBJ2-3
V: TRBV7-9
DNA: TGTGCCAGCAGCTTAGGGCCAGATACGCAGTATTTT
CDR3: CASSLGPDTQYF

size: few
D: .
J: TRBJ1-2
V: TRBV30
DNA: TGTGCCTGGAGTGAAGGGGTTGGCTACACCTTC
CDR3: CAWSEGVGYTF

size: few
D: .
J: TRBJ1-3
V: TRBV7-2
DNA: TGTGCCAGCAGCTTAACCCCAGGAGGAAACACCATATATTTT
CDR3: CASSLTPGGNTIYF

size: .
D: .
J: TRBJ2-2
V: TRBV2
DNA: TGTGCCAGCGAGGGTTTCGGGGAGCTGTTTTTT
CDR3: CASEGFGELFF

size: many
D: TRBD2
J: TRBJ2-2
V: TRBV4-1
DNA: TGCGCCAGCAGCCGATTCAGCGGGGGGCTGAACACCGGGGAGCTGTTTTTT
CDR3: CASSRFSGGLNTGELFF

size: many
D: .
J: TRBJ2-5
V: TRBV27
DNA: TGTGCCAGCAGCCCCAGGGGTCGAGAGACCCAGTACTTC
CDR3: CASSPRGRETQYF

size: .
D: .
J: TRBJ2-7
V: TRBV29-1
DNA: TGCAGCGTCCGGGACGGCGGCTACGAGCAGTACTTC
CDR3: CSVRDGGYEQYF

size: many
D: .
J: TRBJ2-3
V: TRBV5-4
DNA: TGTGCCAGCAGCTCGGGGGGACAGACTAGCACAGATACGCAGTATTTT
CDR3: CASSSGGQTSTDTQYF

size: few
D: .
J: TRBJ1-2
V: TRBV12-3/TRBV12-4
DNA: TGTGCCAGCAGTTTCCCCTCTGCGGGCGACTATGGCTACACCTTC
CDR3: CASSFPSAGDYGYTF